This TCR beta chain appears in the sequencing data of a study of cytotoxic CD8 clonotypes in ibrutinib-treated CLL. On the study more broadly: Partial response was seen in approximately 25 patients and complete response in 2; after median approximately 68 months, roughly 14 stayed remitted, around 12 progressed.

Generated by immunoSEQ multiplex PCR, the TCRdb table keeps only in-frame clones and is missing some. The table records roughly 300,000 clones, 65% to 85% of them present only once. In germline, CDR1 is LNHDA, CDR2 SQIVND (reference sequence). The CDR3 sequence is 13 residues long. V lost 10 bases, J lost 4 bases, and 1 base stayed unmatched. The sequencing here drew on PBMCs, taken at disease progression, from a patient treated with ibrutinib. The rearrangement uses TRBV19 and TRBJ2-5; the match to TRBD2 covers 15 bases. This clonotype was obtained from a human donor with chronic lymphocytic leukemia. The CDR3 DNA is TGTGCCACGGGACTAGCGGGAGGAGAGACCCAGTACTTC. It translates to CATGLAGGETQYF. Supplemented by reference TRBV19 and TRBJ2-5, the full variable domain reads DGGITQSPKYLFRKEGQNVTLSCEQNLNHDAMYWYRQDPGQGLRLIYYSQIVNDFQKGDIAEGYSVSREKKESFPLTVTSAQKNPTAFYLCATGLAGGETQYFGPGTRLLVL.